This T cell receptor (beta chain) was sequenced in a study of T cell responses to AZD1222 COVID-19 vaccine. Study-level results: Baseline serostatus was positive in only six AZD1222 recipients.

As regards this clone: Its antigen is unidentified.

The CDR3 consists of 15 residues. The V and J ends lost 6 bases and 4 bases respectively, with 13 bases between them. Germline CDR1 is SNHLY and CDR2 is FYNNEI. Only in-frame clones appear in the TCRdb table, and some are missing; sequencing was by immunoSEQ multiplex PCR. The repertoire includes 150,000 to 200,000 clones, around 94% of them detected once, and approximately 5.5% sits in the top ten. The sequence came from an adult who received the AZD1222 COVID-19 vaccine. This chain connects TRBV2 to TRBJ2-6, with D maybe TRBD1 (6 bases). This specimen consisted of peripheral blood, obtained 28 days after the second AZD1222 dose. CDR3 region: CASSPNREGANVLTF. Written as DNA, the CDR3 is TGTGCCAGCAGCCCCAACAGGGAAGGGGCCAACGTCCTGACTTTC.